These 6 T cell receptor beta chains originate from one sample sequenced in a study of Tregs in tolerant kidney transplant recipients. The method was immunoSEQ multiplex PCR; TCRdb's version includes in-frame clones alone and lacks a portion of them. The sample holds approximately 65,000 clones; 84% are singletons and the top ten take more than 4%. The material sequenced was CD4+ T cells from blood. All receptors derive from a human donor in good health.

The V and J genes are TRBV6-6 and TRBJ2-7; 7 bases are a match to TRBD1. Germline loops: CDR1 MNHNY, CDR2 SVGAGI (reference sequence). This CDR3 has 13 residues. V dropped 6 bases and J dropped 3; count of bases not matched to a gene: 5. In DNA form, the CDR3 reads TGTGCCAGCAGGAACCGGGACAGCTACGAGCAGTACTTC. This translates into CASRNRDSYEQYF.

CDR3 in amino acids: CAISELGTQYF. In DNA form, the CDR3 reads TGTGCCATCAGTGAGTTAGGGACCCAGTACTTC. The chain joins TRBV10-3 to TRBJ2-5; D call uncertain. The CDR3 is made up of 11 amino acids. V was shortened by 1 base and J by 7 bases, with 4 bases between the two germline ends. The germline V gene has CDR1 ENHRY and CDR2 SYGVKD.

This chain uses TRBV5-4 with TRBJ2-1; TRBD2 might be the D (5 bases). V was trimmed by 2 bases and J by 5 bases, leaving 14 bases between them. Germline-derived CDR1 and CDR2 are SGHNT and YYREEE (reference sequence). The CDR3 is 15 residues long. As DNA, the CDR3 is TGTGCCAGCAGCTTCCGGAATAGCGTGAACAATGAGCAGTTCTTC. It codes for CASSFRNSVNNEQFF.

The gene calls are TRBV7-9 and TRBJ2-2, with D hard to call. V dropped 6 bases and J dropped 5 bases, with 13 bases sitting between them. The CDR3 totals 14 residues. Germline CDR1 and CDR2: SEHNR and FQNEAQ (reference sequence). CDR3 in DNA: TGTGCCAGCAGGCCTAAAATAAGTACCGGGGAGCTGTTTTTT. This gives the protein CASRPKISTGELFF.

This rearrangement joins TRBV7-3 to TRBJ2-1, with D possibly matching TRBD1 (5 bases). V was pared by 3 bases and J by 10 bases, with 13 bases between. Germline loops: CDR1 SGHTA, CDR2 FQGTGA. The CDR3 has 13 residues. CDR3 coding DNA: TGTGCCAGCAGCTTCACGAACAGGTACGAGCAGTTCTTC. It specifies CASSFTNRYEQFF.

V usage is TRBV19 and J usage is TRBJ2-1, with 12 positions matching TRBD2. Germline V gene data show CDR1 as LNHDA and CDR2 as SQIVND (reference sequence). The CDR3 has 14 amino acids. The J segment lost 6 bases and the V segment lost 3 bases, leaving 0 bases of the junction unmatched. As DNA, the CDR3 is TGTGCCAGTAGTATGGGACTAGCGGGCAATGAGCAGTTCTTC. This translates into CASSMGLAGNEQFF. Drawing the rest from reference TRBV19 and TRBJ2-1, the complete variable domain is DGGITQSPKYLFRKEGQNVTLSCEQNLNHDAMYWYRQDPGQGLRLIYYSQIVNDFQKGDIAEGYSVSREKKESFPLTVTSAQKNPTAFYLCASSMGLAGNEQFFGPGTRLTVL.